Listed below are T cell receptor beta chains from one sample, sequenced in a study of cytomegalovirus exposure and HLA in healthy donors. TCRdb keeps only in-frame clones here, not all; method: immunoSEQ multiplex PCR. Its table records 200,000 to 250,000 clones. The sequencing sample was made of PBMCs. All receptors derive from a girl aged 2 to 9 in good health and CMV-seropositive. Each CDR3 is given with its conserved first and last residue. D genes are given only for firm matches.

v_gene,j_gene,d_gene,CDR3nt,CDR3aa
TRBV10-3,TRBJ1-1,TRBD1,TGTGCCATAGAGGCAGGGACAGGCACGAACACTGAAGCTTTCTTT,CAIEAGTGTNTEAFF
TRBV5-1,TRBJ2-7,TRBD1,TGCGCCAGCAGCTCTTTACCGGGACAGGGGGTGGCCTACGAGCAGTACTTC,CASSSLPGQGVAYEQYF
TRBV6-5,TRBJ1-5,NA,TGTGCCAGCAGTCGGGGATTTCCACAGCCCCAGCATTTT,CASSRGFPQPQHF
TRBV6-1,TRBJ1-2,NA,TGTGCCAGCAGCCTGTATGGCTACACCTTC,CASSLYGYTF
TRBV11-2,TRBJ1-1,NA,TGTGCCAGCAGCTTCGGTCTTCCGAACACTGAAGCTTTCTTT,CASSFGLPNTEAFF
TRBV5-4,TRBJ1-1,TRBD1,TGTGCCAGCAGCTTGCAGGGGGGAGGGAACACTGAAGCTTTCTTT,CASSLQGGGNTEAFF
TRBV11-3,TRBJ2-2,TRBD1,TGTGCCAGCAGCGTAACCGGGACAGGGGCGGGGGAGCTGTTTTTT,CASSVTGTGAGELFF
TRBV25-1,TRBJ2-5,NA,TGTGCCAGCAGTGAATATGAGCGGGCGTACCAAGAGACCCAGTACTTC,CASSEYERAYQETQYF
TRBV28,TRBJ2-7,TRBD2,TGTGCCAGCAGCAGACTAGCGGGGGCTTCCTACGAGCAGTACTTC,CASSRLAGASYEQYF
TRBV28,TRBJ1-4,NA,TGTGCCAGCAGTTTCCCAGGGGACAATGAAAAACTGTTTTTT,CASSFPGDNEKLFF
TRBV27,TRBJ1-1,TRBD1,TGTGCCAGCAGTCTTCGGACAGGTGTCGTTACTGAAGCTTTCTTT,CASSLRTGVVTEAFF
TRBV28,TRBJ2-7,NA,TGTGCCAGCAGTCCCGCAACAGTTTTGTACAACGAGCAGTACTTC,CASSPATVLYNEQYF
TRBV27,TRBJ1-5,TRBD1,TGTGCCAGCCCGGACAGGGAGACCAATCAGCCCCAGCATTTT,CASPDRETNQPQHF
TRBV10-3,TRBJ1-2,TRBD1,TGTGCCATCAGCCGGACAGGGTATGGCTACACCTTC,CAISRTGYGYTF
TRBV11-2,TRBJ1-1,NA,TGTGCCAGCAGGGCAGGGGCCCTGAACACTGAAGCTTTCTTT,CASRAGALNTEAFF
TRBV2,TRBJ2-7,NA,TGTGCCAGCCCCGACAGATTCTACGAGCAGTACTTC,CASPDRFYEQYF
TRBV10-2,TRBJ2-1,TRBD2,TGCGCCAGCAGTGAGTTGGTAGCGGGCTCCTACAATGAGCAGTTCTTC,CASSELVAGSYNEQFF
TRBV5-6,TRBJ1-1,NA,TGTGCCAGCAGCTGGGGGGTGGGGAACACTGAAGCTTTCTTT,CASSWGVGNTEAFF
TRBV19,TRBJ2-1,NA,TGTGCCAGTACCCCTGATTTGGCCACCTACAATGAGCAGTTCTTC,CASTPDLATYNEQFF
TRBV18,TRBJ2-7,TRBD2,TGTGCCAGCTCACTCGGACTAGCGGGCTACGAGCAGTACTTC,CASSLGLAGYEQYF
TRBV9,TRBJ2-5,NA,TGTGCCAGCAGCCCCCGGGTCCAACCCCAAGAGACCCAGTACTTC,CASSPRVQPQETQYF
TRBV29-1,TRBJ2-2,NA,TGCAGCGTGGGACACCCGGCCGAGGAGCTGTTTTTT,CSVGHPAEELFF
TRBV7-6,TRBJ1-1,TRBD1,TGTGCCAGCAGCTTCGCACAGGGGGAAACTGAAGCTTTCTTT,CASSFAQGETEAFF
TRBV6-1,TRBJ1-1,NA,TGTGCCAGCAGTGAAGATTCGCCGGGGTTATCCTTCGCTGAAGCTTTCTTT,CASSEDSPGLSFAEAFF
TRBV25-1,TRBJ2-2,NA,TGTGCCAGCAGTGGACCGGTTCGCAGCGCGAACACCGGGGAGCTGTTTTTT,CASSGPVRSANTGELFF
TRBV28,TRBJ2-7,TRBD2,TGTGCCAGCAGTCCGAGTAGCGGGCCTCGGGGCGAGCAGTACTTC,CASSPSSGPRGEQYF
TRBV27,TRBJ1-5,TRBD1,TGTGCCAGCAGTCCTAATACAGGGGATCAGCCCCAGCATTTT,CASSPNTGDQPQHF
TRBV5-4,TRBJ2-2,NA,TGTGCCAGCAGCTTGAGCGGTCCGAGCACCGGGGAGCTGTTTTTT,CASSLSGPSTGELFF
TRBV7-3,TRBJ2-5,TRBD2,TGTGCCAGCAGCTTAACAAGGACTAGCGCTGGGGAGACCCAGTACTTC,CASSLTRTSAGETQYF
TRBV25-1,TRBJ2-7,TRBD1,TGTGCCAGCAGTGCGGGACAGGCAACCGAGCAGTACTTC,CASSAGQATEQYF
TRBV18,TRBJ2-5,NA,TGTGCCAGCTCACCAGCGGCAACCCAAGAGACCCAGTACTTC,CASSPAATQETQYF
TRBV7-9,TRBJ2-2,NA,TGTGCCAACCCGTCCTTAGTTGAACCGAACACCGGGGAGCTGTTTTTT,CANPSLVEPNTGELFF